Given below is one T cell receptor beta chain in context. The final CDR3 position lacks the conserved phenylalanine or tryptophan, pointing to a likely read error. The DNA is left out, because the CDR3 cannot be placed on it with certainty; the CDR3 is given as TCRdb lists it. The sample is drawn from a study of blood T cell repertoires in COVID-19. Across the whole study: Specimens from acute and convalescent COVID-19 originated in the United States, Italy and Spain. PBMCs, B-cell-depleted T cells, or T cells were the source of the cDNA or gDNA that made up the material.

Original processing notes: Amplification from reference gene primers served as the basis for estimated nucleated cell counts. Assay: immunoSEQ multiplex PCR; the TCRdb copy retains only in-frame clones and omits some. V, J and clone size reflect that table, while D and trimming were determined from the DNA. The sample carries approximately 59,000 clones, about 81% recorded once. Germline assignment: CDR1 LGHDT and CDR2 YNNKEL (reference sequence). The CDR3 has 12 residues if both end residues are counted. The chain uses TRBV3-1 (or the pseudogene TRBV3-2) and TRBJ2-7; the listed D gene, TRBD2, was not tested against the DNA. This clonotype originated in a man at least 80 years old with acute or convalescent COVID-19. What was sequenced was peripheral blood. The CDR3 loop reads CASSQDHGGSPA.